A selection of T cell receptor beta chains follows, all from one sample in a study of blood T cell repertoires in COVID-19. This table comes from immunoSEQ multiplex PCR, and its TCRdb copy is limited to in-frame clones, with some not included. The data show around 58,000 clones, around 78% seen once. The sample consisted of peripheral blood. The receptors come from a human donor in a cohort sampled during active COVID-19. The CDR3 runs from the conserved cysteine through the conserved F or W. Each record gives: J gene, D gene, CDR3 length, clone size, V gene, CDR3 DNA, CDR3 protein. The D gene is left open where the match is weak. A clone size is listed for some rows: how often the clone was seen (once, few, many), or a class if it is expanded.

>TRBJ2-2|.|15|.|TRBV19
TGTGCCAGTAACATACAGGGCCGTCTGGCCGGGGAGCTGTTTTTT
CASNIQGRLAGELFF
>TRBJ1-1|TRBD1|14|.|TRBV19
TGTGCCAGTAGTAGATACAGGGGAGGCGCTGAAGCTTTCTTT
CASSRYRGGAEAFF
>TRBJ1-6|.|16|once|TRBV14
TGTGCCAGCAGCCAAGACGGGGGTAGAGGTAATTCACCCCTCCACTTT
CASSQDGGRGNSPLHF
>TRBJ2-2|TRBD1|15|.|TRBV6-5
TGTGCCACCAGCCCGGGACAGGGCGGCACCGGGGAGCTGTTTTTT
CATSPGQGGTGELFF
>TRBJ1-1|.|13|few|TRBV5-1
TGCGCCAGCAGCTTGTTGGAGGCCACTGAAGCTTTCTTT
CASSLLEATEAFF
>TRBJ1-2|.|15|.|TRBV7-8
TGTGCCAGCACCCCTAGTTGGTTAGATTCCTATGGCTACACCTTC
CASTPSWLDSYGYTF
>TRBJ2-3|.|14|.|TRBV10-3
TGTGCCACAGGCGTCGCGGGTCGGACAGATACGCAGTATTTT
CATGVAGRTDTQYF
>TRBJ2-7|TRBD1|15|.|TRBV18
TGTGCCAGTCTCGAACGAGGGACAGGGGGCAACGAGCAGTACTTC
CASLERGTGGNEQYF
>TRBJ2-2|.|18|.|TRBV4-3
TGCGCCAGCAGCCAAGTCACGTTGAGGCACACGAACACCGGGGAGCTGTTTTTT
CASSQVTLRHTNTGELFF
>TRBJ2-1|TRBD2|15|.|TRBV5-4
TGTGCCAGCAGCTTGTATAGCGGGGGGGCTTGGGAGCAGTTCTTC
CASSLYSGGAWEQFF
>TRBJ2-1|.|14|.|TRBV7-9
TGTGCCAGCAGCTTACAGGCTGCCAACAATGAGCAGTTCTTC
CASSLQAANNEQFF
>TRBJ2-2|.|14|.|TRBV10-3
TGTGCCATCAGATCACAGGGGAACACCGGGGAGCTGTTTTTT
CAIRSQGNTGELFF
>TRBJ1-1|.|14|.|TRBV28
TGTGCCAGCCCTCCGAGTAGGGGTCGGGCTGAAGCTTTCTTT
CASPPSRGRAEAFF
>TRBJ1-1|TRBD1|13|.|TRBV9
TGTGCCAGCAGGGGACAGCTGAACACTGAAGCTTTCTTT
CASRGQLNTEAFF
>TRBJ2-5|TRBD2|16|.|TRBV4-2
TGTGCCAGCAGCCAAGACCCGGGTAGCGGGGGGGAGACCCAGTACTTC
CASSQDPGSGGETQYF
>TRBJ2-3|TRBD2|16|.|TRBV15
TGTGCCACCAGCAGAGAGGATAGCGGGGGTCGGAGGACGCAGTATTTT
CATSREDSGGRRTQYF
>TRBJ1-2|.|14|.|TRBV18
TGTGCCAGCTCACCAGAGGCGGGGTCCTATGGCTACACCTTC
CASSPEAGSYGYTF
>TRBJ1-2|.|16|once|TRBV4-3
TGCGCCAGCAGCCAAACACGGGGAACCGTTAACTATGGCTACACCTTC
CASSQTRGTVNYGYTF
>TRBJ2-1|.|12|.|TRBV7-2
TGTGCCAGCAGCCTAACAGGGCGTGAGCAGTTCTTC
CASSLTGREQFF
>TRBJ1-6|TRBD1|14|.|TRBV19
TGTGCCAGTAGTAACGGACAGGCCGCAACACCCCTCCACTTT
CASSNGQAATPLHF
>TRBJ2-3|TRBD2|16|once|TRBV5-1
TGCGCCAGCAGTGGGGGAGCGGGGGCCTTCACAGATACGCAGTATTTT
CASSGGAGAFTDTQYF
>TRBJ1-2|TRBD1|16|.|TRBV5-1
TGCGCCAGCAGCTTGGAGGGACAGGGCTCTAACTATGGCTACACCTTC
CASSLEGQGSNYGYTF
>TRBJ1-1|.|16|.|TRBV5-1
TGCGCCAGCAGCCCGTCAGGCAGGAGGGCGTTCACTGAAGCTTTCTTT
CASSPSGRRAFTEAFF
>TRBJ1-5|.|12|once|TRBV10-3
TGTGCCATCAGTTCGGACAGTCAGCCCCAGCATTTT
CAISSDSQPQHF
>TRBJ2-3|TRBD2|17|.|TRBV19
TGTGCCAGTAGTCGGCTCCCTTACGGGGGGGTCAAAGATACGCAGTATTTT
CASSRLPYGGVKDTQYF
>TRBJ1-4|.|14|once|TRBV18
TGTGCCAGCTCACTGGGGCTTACAGATGAAAAACTGTTTTTT
CASSLGLTDEKLFF
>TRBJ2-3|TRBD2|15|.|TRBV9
TGTGCCAGCAGCCCAAAGACTAGCCCCCCAGATACGCAGTATTTT
CASSPKTSPPDTQYF
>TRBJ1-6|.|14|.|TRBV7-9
TGTGCCAGCAGCTTAGTAGGCGGTAATTCACCCCTCCACTTT
CASSLVGGNSPLHF
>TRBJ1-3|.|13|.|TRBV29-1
TGCAGCGTTGAAGGCGGGGCACGGAACACCATATATTTT
CSVEGGARNTIYF
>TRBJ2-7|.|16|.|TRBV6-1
TGTGCCAGCAGTGAAGCAACAGGGCTTAACTCCTACGAGCAGTACTTC
CASSEATGLNSYEQYF
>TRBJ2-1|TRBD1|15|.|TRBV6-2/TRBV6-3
TGTGCCAGCAGCTATACAGGGGATGCCTACAATGAGCAGTTCTTC
CASSYTGDAYNEQFF
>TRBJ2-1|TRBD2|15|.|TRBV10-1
TGCGCCAGCAGTGATCGGAGCGGGGGGAGGAATGAGCAGTTCTTC
CASSDRSGGRNEQFF
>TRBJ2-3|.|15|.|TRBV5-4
TGTGCCAGCAGCTTGGCTAGCTTGGGCACAGATACGCAGTATTTT
CASSLASLGTDTQYF
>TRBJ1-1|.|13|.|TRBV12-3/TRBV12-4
TGTGCCAGCACCCCGGGGGTGAACACTGAAGCTTTCTTT
CASTPGVNTEAFF
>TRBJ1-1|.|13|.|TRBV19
TGTGCCAGTAGCGTCCAGGCAAAAGCTGAAGCTTTCTTT
CASSVQAKAEAFF
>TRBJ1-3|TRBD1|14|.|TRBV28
TGTGCCACCAGGGGACAGGGGGCGAGAAACACCATATATTTT
CATRGQGARNTIYF
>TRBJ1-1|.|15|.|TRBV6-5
TGTGCCAGCAGTACTACCACGGGGGTAAACACTGAAGCTTTCTTT
CASSTTTGVNTEAFF
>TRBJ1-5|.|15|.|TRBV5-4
TGTGCCAGCAGCTTGGGTGGGGAGGGCAATCAGCCCCAGCATTTT
CASSLGGEGNQPQHF
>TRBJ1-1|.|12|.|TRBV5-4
TGTGCCAGCAGCCCTATCGGCACTGAAGCTTTCTTT
CASSPIGTEAFF
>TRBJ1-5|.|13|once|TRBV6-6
TGTGCCAGCAACTTGGAGAGCGGACAGCCCCAGCATTTT
CASNLESGQPQHF
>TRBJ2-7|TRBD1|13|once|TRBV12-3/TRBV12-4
TGTGCCAGCCGAGGACAGGGAGTCCACGAGCAGTACTTC
CASRGQGVHEQYF
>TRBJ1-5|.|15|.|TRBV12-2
TGTGCAAGTCGCTTACGACAGGAGGTGAATCAGCCCCAGCATTTT
CASRLRQEVNQPQHF
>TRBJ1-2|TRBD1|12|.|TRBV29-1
TGCAGCGTTGGTCAGGGGGCGTTGGGCTACACCTTC
CSVGQGALGYTF
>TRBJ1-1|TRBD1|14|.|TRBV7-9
TGTGCCAGCAGCTCAGGACAGGGAGACACTGAAGCTTTCTTT
CASSSGQGDTEAFF
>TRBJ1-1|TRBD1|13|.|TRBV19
TGTGCCAGTTGCGACAGGGGGCGGGCTGAAGCTTTCTTT
CASCDRGRAEAFF
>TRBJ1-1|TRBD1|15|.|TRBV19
TGTGCCAGTAGTATACCAGGGGGCGGCGGCACTGAAGCTTTCTTT
CASSIPGGGGTEAFF
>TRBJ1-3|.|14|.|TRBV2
TGTGCCAGCAGTGAATACAGCCTGGGAAACACCATATATTTT
CASSEYSLGNTIYF
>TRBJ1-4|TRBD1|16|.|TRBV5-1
TGCGCCAGCAGCCCCGGACAGGGTGCAACTAATGAAAAACTGTTTTTT
CASSPGQGATNEKLFF